This T cell receptor (beta chain) was obtained from a study of cytomegalovirus exposure and HLA in healthy donors. The study's findings and limits: Several of the most significant clusters appeared linked to common viral pathogens, based on a later analysis. There were around 160 TCR beta chains listed as cytomegalovirus-associated.

Primers included in the PCR were 60 Vbeta and 13 Jbeta primers. Profiled with immunoSEQ multiplex PCR; TCRdb holds only in-frame clones, not every one. This sample's clone table lists under 100,000 clones. A note on this clone: Its antigen is unidentified.

Material for sequencing was PBMCs. The source of this sequence is a woman aged 25 to 45 in good health and CMV-seronegative.

The CDR3 loop reads CASSYTSGSYEQYF. The CDR3 nucleotides are TGTGCCAGCAGCTACACTAGCGGGAGCTACGAGCAGTACTTC. This sequence joins TRBV7-3 and TRBJ2-7, with 11 positions matching TRBD2. Germline-derived CDR1 and CDR2 are SGHTA and FQGTGA. CDR3 length: 14 amino acids. With V trimmed by 4 bases and J by 3 bases, 2 bases remained unmatched.